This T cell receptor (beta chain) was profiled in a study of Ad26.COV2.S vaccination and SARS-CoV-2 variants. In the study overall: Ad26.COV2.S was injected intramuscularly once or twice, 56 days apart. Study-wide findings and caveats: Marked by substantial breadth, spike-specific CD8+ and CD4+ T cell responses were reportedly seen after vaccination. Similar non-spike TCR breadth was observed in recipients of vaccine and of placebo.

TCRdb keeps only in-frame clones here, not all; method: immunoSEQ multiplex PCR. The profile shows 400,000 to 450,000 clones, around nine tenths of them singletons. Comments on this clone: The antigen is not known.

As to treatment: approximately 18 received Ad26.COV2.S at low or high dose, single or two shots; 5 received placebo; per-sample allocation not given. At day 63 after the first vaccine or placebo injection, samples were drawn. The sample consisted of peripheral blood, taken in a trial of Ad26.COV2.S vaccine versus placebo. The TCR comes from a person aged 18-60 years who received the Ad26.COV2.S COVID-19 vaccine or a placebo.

The CDR3 sequence: CASTRGGLAGNSYEQYF. The DNA of the CDR3 is TGTGCCAGCACCAGGGGCGGGCTAGCGGGCAACTCCTACGAGCAGTACTTC. The genes are TRBV7-8 and TRBJ2-7; TRBD2 agrees at 8 bases. The CDR3 consists of 17 residues. The ends lost 7 bases at V and 0 bases at J; junction bases unmatched: 14. Per the germline V gene, CDR1 is SGHVS and CDR2 is FQNEAQ.